These 6 T cell receptor beta chains were all obtained from the same sample, sequenced in a study of shared clonotypes between healthy human individuals. Repertoires were generated with immunoSEQ multiplex PCR, while TCRdb's copy carries only in-frame clones and drops some. Among over 2,000,000 clones listed, roughly 93% were seen once. Naivety among CD8 cells was defined by CD45RO negativity and positive CCR7 selection, thereby excluding terminally differentiated effector memory CD45RA+ cells. Sequences were obtained from naive CD8+ T cells from PBMCs. The origin of the receptors is a man aged 18 to 30 in good health. Some clones in this sample may be carry-over from other donors' samples.

The chain couples TRBV28 to TRBJ1-4, with TRBD1 matching 7 bases. This CDR3 region has 15 residues. Losses at the gene ends were 6 bases for V and 7 bases for J; bases not matched to a gene: 11. The germline gives CDR1 MDHEN, CDR2 SYDVKM. CDR3 residues: CASRPRTGEFEKLFF. CDR3 nucleotides: TGTGCCAGCAGGCCGCGGACAGGCGAATTTGAAAAACTGTTTTTT.

The chain employs TRBV4-3 and TRBJ2-3, with a tentative D call TRBD2 (6 bases). Trimming removed 3 bases from V and 6 bases from J, with 10 bases in between. The CDR3 contains 13 residues. Germline loops: CDR1 LGHNA, CDR2 YSLEER. The CDR3 reads CASSQGLVDTQYF. For the CDR3, the DNA is TGCGCCAGCAGCCAGGGACTCGTGGATACGCAGTATTTT.

The CDR3 region has the DNA TGCGCCAGCAGCCAAATACAAGGCGGAGGTGAAAAACTGTTTTTT. Encoded protein: CASSQIQGGGEKLFF. The chain joins TRBV4-1 to TRBJ1-4; D remains unclear. Germline V gene lookup returns CDR1 MGHRA and CDR2 YSYEKL. The CDR3 consists of 15 residues. The V end was cut by 2 bases, the J end by 7 bases, with 14 bases between.

The chain joins TRBV5-5 to TRBJ2-1; 7 nucleotides agree with TRBD1. CDR3 length equals 15 residues. Germline values: CDR1 SGHKS, CDR2 YYEKEE (reference sequence). Trimming at V came to 3 bases and at J to 2 bases, leaving 5 bases not matched to a gene. The CDR3 region has the DNA TGTGCCAGCAGCTACCGGACAGGCCCCTACAATGAGCAGTTCTTC. It yields the protein CASSYRTGPYNEQFF.

The chain joins TRBV4-2 to TRBJ2-1; TRBD2 aligns across 9 bases. The CDR3 has 18 residues. Trimming removed 0 bases from V and 9 bases from J; junction bases left unmatched: 15. Germline CDR1 reads LGHNA; CDR2 reads YNFKEQ. The CDR3 is CASSQDLGAGGLYGEQFF. For the CDR3, the DNA is TGTGCCAGCAGCCAAGATTTAGGCGCGGGAGGGCTATATGGTGAGCAGTTCTTC.

The chain carries TRBV9 and TRBJ1-2; D is undetermined. This CDR3 has 16 amino acids. With 3 bases removed from V and 8 bases from J, the gap between germline ends came to 23 bases. Per germline, CDR1 SGDLS and CDR2 YYNGEE. The CDR3 DNA reads TGTGCCAGCAGCGCCTCACCCCCGCCAGTAGCCCACGGCTACACCTTC. Translating it yields CASSASPPPVAHGYTF.